One sample yielded the 26 T cell receptor beta chains listed below, sequenced in a study of PD-1 blockade in classical Hodgkin lymphoma. Each patient's relapse followed autologous stem cell transplantation, and brentuximab vedotin exposure varied. Magnetic depletion of unwanted cells isolated CD4+ T cells from thawed PBMCs. The table came from immunoSEQ multiplex PCR; TCRdb's copy has only in-frame clones and leaves some out. The data contain some 35,000 clones, 75% to 95% of them singletons. The sample was CD4+ T cells from blood, taken at baseline. The source of these receptors is a human donor with classical Hodgkin lymphoma.

The chain links TRBV6-5 to TRBJ2-5; 8 bases match TRBD2. V dropped 6 bases and J dropped 4; count of bases not matched to a gene: 4. Germline CDR1 is MNHEY and CDR2 is SVGAGI. This CDR3 region has 13 residues. The CDR3 here is CASSGRGGETQYF. The CDR3 coding sequence is TGTGCCAGCAGCGGACGGGGGGGAGAGACCCAGTACTTC.

The chain employs TRBV7-2 and TRBJ1-1; D is unclear. Per the germline V gene, CDR1 is SGHTA and CDR2 is FQGNSA. The CDR3 contains 16 residues. Trimming removed 1 base at V and 2 bases at J, with 14 bases between. The CDR3 region is CASSLVPGRLNTEAFF. The CDR3 DNA is TGTGCCAGCAGCTTAGTTCCGGGCAGACTTAACACTGAAGCTTTCTTT.

The chain recombines TRBV19 with TRBJ2-2; a possible D gene is TRBD2 (6 bases). The CDR3 extends over 14 amino acids. V was shortened by 4 bases and J by 4 bases, with 10 bases between the two germline ends. Germline V lookup: CDR1 LNHDA, CDR2 SQIVND (reference sequence). CDR3 bases: TGTGCCAGTAGTAGGGGACTGTTCACCGGGGAGCTGTTTTTT. This codes for CASSRGLFTGELFF.

The chain employs TRBV7-2 and TRBJ2-5, with 8 bases that match TRBD2. The CDR3 loop spans 15 amino acids. After removal of 4 bases from V and 4 bases from J, the junction contained 8 bases not matched to a gene. Germline V lookup: CDR1 SGHTA, CDR2 FQGNSA. The CDR3 DNA follows: TGTGCCAGCAGCTCCGAGCGGGAGTCTAGAGAGACCCAGTACTTC. The encoded protein is CASSSERESRETQYF.

This clone was detected once. V and J are TRBV2 and TRBJ2-1; 10 bases match TRBD2. The germline CDR1 and CDR2 sequences are SNHLY and FYNNEI. V shed 8 bases and J 7 bases; nucleotides not matched to a gene: 8. The CDR3 spans 14 residues. CDR3 protein: CASELAGAGNEQFF. CDR3 DNA sequence: TGTGCCAGCGAGCTAGCGGGAGCCGGGAATGAGCAGTTCTTC. The full variable domain, its missing parts supplied by reference TRBV2 and TRBJ2-1, is EPEVTQTPSHQVTQMGQEVILRCVPISNHLYFYWYRQILGQKVEFLVSFYNNEISEKSEIFDDQFSVERPDGSNFTLKIRSTKLEDSAMYFCASELAGAGNEQFFGPGTRLTVL.

The table lists this clone with a count of one. The chain couples TRBV6-1 to TRBJ1-1, with a weak D call TRBD1 (6 bases). The V end was cut by 6 bases, the J end by 4 bases, with 18 bases between. The CDR3 is 15 amino acids. Germline-derived CDR1 and CDR2 are MNHNS and SASEGT. CDR3 region: CASRGAQGIGTEAFF. DNA of the CDR3: TGTGCCAGCAGGGGAGCACAGGGCATCGGCACTGAAGCTTTCTTT.

J is TRBJ1-4 and V is TRBV6-1; D is unresolved. V was cut by 8 bases and J by 11 bases, with 6 bases left in between. Germline-derived CDR1 and CDR2 are MNHNS and SASEGT. The CDR3 runs 9 residues. Written as DNA, the CDR3 is TGTGCCAGCTGCCGGAAACTGTTTTTT. It specifies CASCRKLFF.

The chain couples TRBV28 to TRBJ2-2; TRBD2 matches at 7 bases. The ends lost 5 bases at V and 4 bases at J; junction bases unmatched: 7. CDR1 MDHEN and CDR2 SYDVKM come from the germline V gene. This CDR3 comprises 15 residues. CDR3 in amino acids: CASSPWGGSTGELFF. CDR3 in DNA: TGTGCCAGCAGTCCATGGGGGGGAAGCACCGGGGAGCTGTTTTTT.

This sequence joins TRBV5-1 and TRBJ2-3; a weak D match, TRBD2 (5 bases). CDR3 length equals 12 residues. Germline values: CDR1 SGHRS, CDR2 YFSETQ. Trimming removed 4 bases from V and 4 bases from J, with 7 bases in between. CDR3: CASSPEADTQYF. CDR3 nucleotides: TGCGCCAGCAGCCCGGAGGCAGATACGCAGTATTTT.

The rearrangement links TRBV29-1 to TRBJ1-2; perhaps TRBD1 as D (6 bases). The CDR3 runs to 12 residues. The V gene's germline CDR1 is SQVTM and CDR2 ANQGSEA. The V and J ends lost 7 bases and 5 bases respectively, with 14 bases between them. As DNA, the CDR3 is TGCAGCGCTACAGGGAATTATTATGGCTACACCTTC. Protein sequence: CSATGNYYGYTF.

The chain joins TRBV5-1 to TRBJ2-1; no clear D. The V and J ends lost 2 bases and 11 bases respectively, with 8 bases between them. CDR1 is SGHRS, CDR2 YFSETQ, per germline. This CDR3 spans 11 amino acids. The CDR3 loop is CASSFSGKQFF. The CDR3 nucleotides read TGCGCCAGCAGCTTTTCTGGCAAGCAGTTCTTC.

The genes are TRBV18 and TRBJ2-7, with D perhaps TRBD2 (6 bases). Germline V gene sequence: CDR1 KGHSH, CDR2 LQKENI. CDR3 length equals 15 residues. The germline V and J ends were trimmed by 3 bases and 5 bases, with 17 bases remaining between them. CDR3 sequence (DNA): TGTGCCAGCTCACCGCTAGGAGGGCTAGACGACGAGCAGTACTTC. This gives the protein CASSPLGGLDDEQYF.

The chain has TRBV6-1 and TRBJ2-2, with D possibly called TRBD1 or TRBD2 (5 bases each). The germline V and J ends were trimmed by 6 bases and 6 bases, with 14 bases remaining between them. The CDR3 is 14 residues long. CDR1 and CDR2 (germline): MNHNS, SASEGT. The CDR3 sequence is CASRMKGPPGELFF. The CDR3 nucleotides read TGTGCCAGCAGGATGAAGGGACCACCCGGGGAGCTGTTTTTT.

The rearrangement links TRBV28 to TRBJ2-1; 9 bases match TRBD2. This CDR3 has 14 amino acids. The trim removed 8 bases at V and 9 bases at J, leaving 11 bases unmatched. CDR1 and CDR2 (germline): MDHEN, SYDVKM. CDR3 nucleotides: TGTGCCAGCGTGGGGGTAGCGGGAGTGGGTGAGCAGTTCTTC. As protein: CASVGVAGVGEQFF.

This clone appeared once. This chain uses TRBV20-1 with TRBJ2-7; D is uncertain. Trimming shortened V by 6 bases and J by 4 bases, and 7 bases separated the two germline ends. Germline values: CDR1 DFQATT, CDR2 SNEGSKA (reference sequence). This CDR3 has 10 amino acids. This CDR3 is CSAPYYEQYF. The CDR3 region has the DNA TGCAGTGCCCCGTATTACGAGCAGTACTTC.

J is TRBJ1-2 and V is TRBV19; the match to TRBD1 covers 9 bases. The germline V gene has CDR1 LNHDA and CDR2 SQIVND (reference sequence). V lost 0 bases, J lost 4 bases, and 3 bases stayed unmatched. This CDR3 comprises 15 residues. This chain's CDR3 is CASSIEGQGVYGYTF. The CDR3 region has the DNA TGTGCCAGTAGTATAGAGGGACAGGGAGTCTATGGCTACACCTTC.

J is TRBJ2-1 and V is TRBV28; D possibly corresponds to TRBD1 (5 bases). The germline V and J ends were trimmed by 5 bases and 0 bases, with 17 bases remaining between them. The CDR3 consists of 17 residues. Looked up from germline, CDR1 is MDHEN and CDR2 is SYDVKM. CDR3 sequence reads: CASSPPRGYSSYNEQFF. CDR3 in DNA: TGTGCCAGCAGTCCACCTAGGGGCTATAGCTCCTACAATGAGCAGTTCTTC.

The rearrangement uses TRBV6-5 and TRBJ2-7; TRBD2 matches 11 bases. V was pared by 6 bases and J by 2 bases, with 6 bases of the junction left unmatched. The CDR3 covers 15 residues. Germline CDR1 MNHEY, CDR2 SVGAGI. The DNA of the CDR3 is TGTGCCAGCAGGCCCGGGACTAGCGGCGCCTACGAGCAGTACTTC. Protein product: CASRPGTSGAYEQYF.

V usage is TRBV10-1 and J usage is TRBJ2-1; 8 bases are shared with TRBD2. This CDR3 is built from 16 residues. The ends lost 5 bases at V and 4 bases at J; junction bases unmatched: 10. The germline CDR1 and CDR2 sequences are WNHNN and SYGVQD (reference sequence). CDR3 sequence: CASSPTSGALYNEQFF. As DNA, the CDR3 is TGCGCCAGCAGTCCCACTAGCGGCGCCCTATACAATGAGCAGTTCTTC.

The genes are TRBV7-3 and TRBJ2-7, with TRBD2 identical over 13 bases. CDR3 length equals 15 residues. Germline V gene data show CDR1 as SGHTA and CDR2 as FQGTGA. The V segment lost 4 bases and the J segment 4 bases; nucleotides outside the gene matches: 4. The CDR3 DNA is TGTGCCAGCAGCTCCACTAGCGGGAGGGTGTACGAGCAGTACTTC. It is translated as CASSSTSGRVYEQYF.

V gene TRBV29-1 combines with J gene TRBJ1-1; D may be TRBD1 (6 bases). Between the trimmed V and J ends, which lost 7 bases and 1 base, there was a span of 13 bases. The length of the CDR3 is 13 residues. Germline-derived CDR1 and CDR2 are SQVTM and ANQGSEA. CDR3 residues: CSAWTERNTEAFF. The CDR3 DNA reads TGCAGCGCCTGGACAGAGCGGAACACTGAAGCTTTCTTT.

The chain employs TRBV5-1 and TRBJ2-1; 8 bases line up with TRBD1. CDR1 is SGHRS and CDR2 is YFSETQ in the germline V gene. Trimming took 2 bases from V and 4 from J; bases not matched to a gene: 20. This CDR3 spans 20 amino acids. The CDR3, as DNA: TGCGCCAGCAGCTTAATTGGCTCACAGGGGGTAGGGCGGGAATACAATGAGCAGTTCTTC. Translated: CASSLIGSQGVGREYNEQFF.

The chain carries TRBV29-1 and TRBJ1-4; D is ambiguous. The CDR3 runs to 11 residues. Trimming stripped 6 bases from V and 4 bases from J, with 6 bases between. Germline CDR1 SQVTM, CDR2 ANQGSEA. DNA for the CDR3: TGCAGCGTGCACATTAATGAAAAACTGTTTTTT. Its translation: CSVHINEKLFF.

The chain joins TRBV28 to TRBJ2-5; 8 positions agree with TRBD1. This CDR3 has 15 residues. The V segment lost 5 bases and the J segment 1 base; nucleotides outside the gene matches: 6. The germline CDR1 and CDR2 sequences are MDHEN and SYDVKM. The DNA of the CDR3 is TGTGCCAGCAGTGCATCGGGACAGGCCCAAGAGACCCAGTACTTC. This sequence encodes CASSASGQAQETQYF.

The gene calls are TRBV27 and TRBJ1-2, with 7 bases matching TRBD1. J lost 7 bases, V lost 6 bases, and 11 bases had no gene match. Germline V gives CDR1 MNHEY, CDR2 SMNVEV (reference sequence). The CDR3 contains 14 residues. The DNA for the CDR3 is TGTGCCAGCAGCGGGCAAGAGGGGGCTGGTGGCTACACCTTC. Its translation is CASSGQEGAGGYTF.

The V call is TRBV6-1, the J call TRBJ1-1; 8 positions agree with TRBD1. The CDR3 consists of 16 residues. Germline trimming cut 5 bases from V and 4 bases from J; bases unmatched to any gene: 12. CDR1 MNHNS and CDR2 SASEGT come from the germline V gene. CDR3 DNA: TGTGCCAGCAGTAAAGGACAGGGTATGACGACCACTGAAGCTTTCTTT. It codes for CASSKGQGMTTTEAFF.